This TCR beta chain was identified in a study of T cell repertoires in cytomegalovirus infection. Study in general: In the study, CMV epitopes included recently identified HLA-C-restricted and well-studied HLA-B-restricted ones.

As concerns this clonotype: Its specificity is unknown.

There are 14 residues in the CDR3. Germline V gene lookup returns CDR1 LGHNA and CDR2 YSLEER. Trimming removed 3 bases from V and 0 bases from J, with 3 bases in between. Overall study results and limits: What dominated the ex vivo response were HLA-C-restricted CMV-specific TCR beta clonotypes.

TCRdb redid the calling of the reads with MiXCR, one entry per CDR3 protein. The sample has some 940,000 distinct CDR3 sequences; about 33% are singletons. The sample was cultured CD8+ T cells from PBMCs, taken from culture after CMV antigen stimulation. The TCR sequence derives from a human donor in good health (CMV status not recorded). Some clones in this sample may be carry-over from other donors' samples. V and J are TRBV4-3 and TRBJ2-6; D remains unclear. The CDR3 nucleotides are TGCGCCAGCAGCCAGGCCTCTGGGGCCAACGTCCTGACTTTC. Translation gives CASSQASGANVLTF.